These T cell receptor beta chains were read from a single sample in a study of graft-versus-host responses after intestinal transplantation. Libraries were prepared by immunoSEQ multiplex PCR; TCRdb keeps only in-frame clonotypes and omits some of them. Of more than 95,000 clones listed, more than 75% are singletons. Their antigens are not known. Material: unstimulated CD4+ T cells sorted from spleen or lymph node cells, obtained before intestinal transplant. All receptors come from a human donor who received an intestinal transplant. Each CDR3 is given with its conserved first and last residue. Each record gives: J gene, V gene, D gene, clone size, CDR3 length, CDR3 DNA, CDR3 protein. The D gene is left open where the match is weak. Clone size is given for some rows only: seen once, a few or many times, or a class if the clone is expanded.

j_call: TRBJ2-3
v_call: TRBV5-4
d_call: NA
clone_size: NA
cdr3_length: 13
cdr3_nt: TGTGCCAGCAGCTTGCCAGGCACAGATACGCAGTATTTT
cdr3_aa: CASSLPGTDTQYF

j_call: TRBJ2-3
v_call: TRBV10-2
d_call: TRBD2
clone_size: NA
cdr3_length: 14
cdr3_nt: TGCGCCAGCAACCCAAGCGGGGGGACAGATACGCAGTATTTT
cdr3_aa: CASNPSGGTDTQYF

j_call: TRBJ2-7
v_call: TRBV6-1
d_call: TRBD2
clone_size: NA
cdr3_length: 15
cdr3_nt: TGTGCCAGCAATATGGAGGGCGGGGGGCCCAGCGAGCAGTACTTC
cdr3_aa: CASNMEGGGPSEQYF

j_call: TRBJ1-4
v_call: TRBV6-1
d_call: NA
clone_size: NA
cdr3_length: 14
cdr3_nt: TGTGCCAGCACTCCCCGACCAGGCTATGAAAAACTGTTTTTT
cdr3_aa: CASTPRPGYEKLFF

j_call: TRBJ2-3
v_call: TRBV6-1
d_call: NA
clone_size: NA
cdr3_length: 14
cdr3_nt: TGTGCCAGTAGAAGGGGGGTAGTGACAGATACGCAGTATTTT
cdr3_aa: CASRRGVVTDTQYF

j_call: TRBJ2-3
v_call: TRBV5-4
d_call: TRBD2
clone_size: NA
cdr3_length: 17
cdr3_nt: TGTGCCAGCAGCTCCGGGACTAGCGGGATTCAGACAGATACGCAGTATTTT
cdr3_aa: CASSSGTSGIQTDTQYF

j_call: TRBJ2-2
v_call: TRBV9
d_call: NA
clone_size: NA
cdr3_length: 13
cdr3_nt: TGTGCCAGCAGCGTAGGGAGGGACGGGGAGCTGTTTTTT
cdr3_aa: CASSVGRDGELFF

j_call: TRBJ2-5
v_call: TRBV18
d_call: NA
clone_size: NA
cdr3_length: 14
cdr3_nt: TGTGCCAGCTCACCAGGGGACGGTCAAGAGACCCAGTACTTC
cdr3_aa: CASSPGDGQETQYF

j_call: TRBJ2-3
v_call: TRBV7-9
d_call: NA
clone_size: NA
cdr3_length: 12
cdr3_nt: TGTGCCAGCAGCTTAGAGACAGATACGCAGTATTTT
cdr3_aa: CASSLETDTQYF

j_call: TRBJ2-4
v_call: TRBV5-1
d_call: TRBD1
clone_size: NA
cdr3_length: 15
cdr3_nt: TGCGCCAGCAGCTTTAAGACAGGGGGAGAGAACATTCAGTACTTC
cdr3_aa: CASSFKTGGENIQYF

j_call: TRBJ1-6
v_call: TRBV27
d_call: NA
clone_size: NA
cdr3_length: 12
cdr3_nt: TGTGCCAGCAGTTTATTGGGTTCACCCCTCCACTTT
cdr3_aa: CASSLLGSPLHF

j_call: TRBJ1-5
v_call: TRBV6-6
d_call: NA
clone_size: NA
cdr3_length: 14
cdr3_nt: TGTGCCAGCAGTTACTCCAAAGGGTATCAGCCCCAGCATTTT
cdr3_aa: CASSYSKGYQPQHF

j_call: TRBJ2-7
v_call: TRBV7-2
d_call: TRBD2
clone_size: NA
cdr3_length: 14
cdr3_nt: TGTGCCAGCAGCTTACTAGCGGGGGCGGTCGAGCAGTACTTC
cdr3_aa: CASSLLAGAVEQYF

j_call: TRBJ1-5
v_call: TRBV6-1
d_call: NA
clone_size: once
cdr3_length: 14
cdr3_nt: TGTGCCAGCACTATAGACCGTAGCAATCAGCCCCAGCATTTT
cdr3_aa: CASTIDRSNQPQHF

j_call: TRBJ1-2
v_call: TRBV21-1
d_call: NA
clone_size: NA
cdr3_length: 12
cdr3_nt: TGTGCCAGCAGCAGTGACAGGGGACGCTACACCTTC
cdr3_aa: CASSSDRGRYTF

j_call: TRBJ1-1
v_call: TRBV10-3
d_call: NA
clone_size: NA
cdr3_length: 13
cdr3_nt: TGTGCCATCAGTAGACAGACGGACACTGAAGCTTTCTTT
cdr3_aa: CAISRQTDTEAFF

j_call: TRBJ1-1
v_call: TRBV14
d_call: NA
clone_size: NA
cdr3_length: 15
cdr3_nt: TGTGCCAGCAGCCAAGGGGAGTATGTGTACACTGAAGCTTTCTTT
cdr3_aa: CASSQGEYVYTEAFF

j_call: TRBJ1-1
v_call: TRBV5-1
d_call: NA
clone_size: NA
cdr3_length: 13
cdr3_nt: TGCGCCAGCAGCAATCCAGGGTTCTCTGAAGCTTTCTTT
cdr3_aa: CASSNPGFSEAFF

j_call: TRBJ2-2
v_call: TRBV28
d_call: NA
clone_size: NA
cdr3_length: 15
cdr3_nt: TGTGCCAGCAGCCCATCTGGCGTGATGGGCGGGGAGCTGTTTTTT
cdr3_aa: CASSPSGVMGGELFF

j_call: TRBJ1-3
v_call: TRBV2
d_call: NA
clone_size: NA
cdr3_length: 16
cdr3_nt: TGTGCCAGCAGTGAACTAGGACAGAGCTCTGGAAACACCATATATTTT
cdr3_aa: CASSELGQSSGNTIYF

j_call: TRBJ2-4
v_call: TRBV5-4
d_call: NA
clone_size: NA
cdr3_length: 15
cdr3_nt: TGTGCCAGCAGCCTGGGGACCCTAGCCAAAAACATTCAGTACTTC
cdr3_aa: CASSLGTLAKNIQYF

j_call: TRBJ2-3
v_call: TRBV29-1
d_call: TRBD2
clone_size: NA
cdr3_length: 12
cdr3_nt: TGCAGCGGAGCGGGGGACACAGATACGCAGTATTTT
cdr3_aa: CSGAGDTDTQYF

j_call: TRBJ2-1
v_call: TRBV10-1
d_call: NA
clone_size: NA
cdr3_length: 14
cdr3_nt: TGCGCCAGCAGTGATGGGAGCTCCTACAATGAGCAGTTCTTC
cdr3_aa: CASSDGSSYNEQFF

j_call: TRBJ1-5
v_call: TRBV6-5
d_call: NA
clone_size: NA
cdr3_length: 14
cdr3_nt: TGTGCCAGCAGTTACAGCCATAGCAATCAGCCCCAGCATTTT
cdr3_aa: CASSYSHSNQPQHF

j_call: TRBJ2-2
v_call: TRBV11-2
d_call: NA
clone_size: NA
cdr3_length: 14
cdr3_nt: TGTGCCAGCAGCTTAGTTTACCCCACCGGGGAGCTGTTTTTT
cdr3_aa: CASSLVYPTGELFF

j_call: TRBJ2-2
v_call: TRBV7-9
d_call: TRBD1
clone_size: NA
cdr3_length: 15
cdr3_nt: TGTGCCAGCAGCTTATTACGAGGGGGCGCCGGGGAGCTGTTTTTT
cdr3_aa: CASSLLRGGAGELFF

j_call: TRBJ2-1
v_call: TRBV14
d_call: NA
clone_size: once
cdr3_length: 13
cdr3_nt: TGTGCCAGCAGCGCCCGGGTGCTAGCTGAGCAGTTCTTC
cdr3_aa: CASSARVLAEQFF

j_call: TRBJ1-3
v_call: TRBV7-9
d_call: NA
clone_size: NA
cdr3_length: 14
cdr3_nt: TGTGCCAGCAGCTTCCCAGGGACTGGAAACACCATATATTTT
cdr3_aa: CASSFPGTGNTIYF

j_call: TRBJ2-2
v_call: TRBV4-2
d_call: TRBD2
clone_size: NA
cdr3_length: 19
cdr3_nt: TGTGCCAGCAGCCAGCCGGGACTAGCGGGAGGAGTTGACACCGGGGAGCTGTTTTTT
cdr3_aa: CASSQPGLAGGVDTGELFF

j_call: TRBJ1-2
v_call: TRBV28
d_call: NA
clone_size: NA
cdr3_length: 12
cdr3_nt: TGTGCCAGCAGTTTAAACAGGGTAGGCTACACCTTC
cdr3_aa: CASSLNRVGYTF

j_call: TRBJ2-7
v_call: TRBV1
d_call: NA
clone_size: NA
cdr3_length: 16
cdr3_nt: TGCACCAGCAGCCAAGATTTGGGACAGGGGGTTCACGAGCAGTACTTC
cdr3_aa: CTSSQDLGQGVHEQYF

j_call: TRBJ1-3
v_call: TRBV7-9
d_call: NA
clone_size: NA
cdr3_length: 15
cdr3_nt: TGTGCCAGCAGCTTAGGGGGACACTCTGGAAACACCATATATTTT
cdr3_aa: CASSLGGHSGNTIYF

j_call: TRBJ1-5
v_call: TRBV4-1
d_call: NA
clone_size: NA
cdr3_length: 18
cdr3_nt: TGCGCCAGCAGCCAAGAACCCCTTGGGGCAGGGTATAATCAGCCCCAGCATTTT
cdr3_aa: CASSQEPLGAGYNQPQHF

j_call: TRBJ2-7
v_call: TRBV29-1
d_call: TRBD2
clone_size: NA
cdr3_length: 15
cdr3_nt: TGCAGCGCCAGCCTAGCGGGACGGAGCTCCTACGAGCAGTACTTC
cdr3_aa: CSASLAGRSSYEQYF

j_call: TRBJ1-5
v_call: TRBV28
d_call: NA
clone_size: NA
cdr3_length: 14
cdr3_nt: TGTGCCAGCAGCCAAATAGGGGGAAACAGGGTCCAGCATTTT
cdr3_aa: CASSQIGGNRVQHF

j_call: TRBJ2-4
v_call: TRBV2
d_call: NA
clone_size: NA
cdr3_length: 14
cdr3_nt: TGTGCCAGCAGTGGGTTCGACCCCAAAAACATTCAGTACTTC
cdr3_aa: CASSGFDPKNIQYF

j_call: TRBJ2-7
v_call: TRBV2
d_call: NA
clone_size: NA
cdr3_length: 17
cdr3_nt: TGTGCCAGTAGACAGAGTTTAATATTCTTACCCTCCTACGAGCAGTACTTC
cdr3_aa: CASRQSLIFLPSYEQYF

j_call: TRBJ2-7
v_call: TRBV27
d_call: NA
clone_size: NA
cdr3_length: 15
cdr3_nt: TGTGCCAGCAGTTTGGGGGGTATAAGCTCCTACGAGCAGTACTTC
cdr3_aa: CASSLGGISSYEQYF

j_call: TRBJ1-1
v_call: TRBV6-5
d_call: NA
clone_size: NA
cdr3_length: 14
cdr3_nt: TGTGCCAGCAGTGGACCGGGGCCGCACACTGAAGCTTTCTTT
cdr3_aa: CASSGPGPHTEAFF

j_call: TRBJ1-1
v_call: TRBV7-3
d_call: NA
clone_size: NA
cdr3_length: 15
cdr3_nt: TGTGCCAGCAGCCGAGCCGGGGGTACGAACACTGAAGCTTTCTTT
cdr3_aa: CASSRAGGTNTEAFF

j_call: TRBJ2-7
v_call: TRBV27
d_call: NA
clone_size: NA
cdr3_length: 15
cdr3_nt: TGTGCCAGCAGTCCCAGGGGGGAGCGGGAGTACGAGCAGTACTTC
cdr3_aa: CASSPRGEREYEQYF

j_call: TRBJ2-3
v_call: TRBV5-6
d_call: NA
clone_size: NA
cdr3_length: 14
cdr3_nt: TGTGCCAGCAGCTTGTTGGTTAGCACAGATACGCAGTATTTT
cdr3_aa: CASSLLVSTDTQYF

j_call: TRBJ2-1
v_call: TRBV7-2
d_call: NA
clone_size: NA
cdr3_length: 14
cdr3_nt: TGTGCCAGCAGCTCAGGGATTTCGGCAAATGAGCAGTTCTTC
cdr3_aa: CASSSGISANEQFF

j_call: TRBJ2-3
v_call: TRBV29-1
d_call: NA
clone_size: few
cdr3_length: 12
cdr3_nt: TGCAGCGTTGAGGTAGGGACAGATACGCAGTATTTT
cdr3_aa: CSVEVGTDTQYF

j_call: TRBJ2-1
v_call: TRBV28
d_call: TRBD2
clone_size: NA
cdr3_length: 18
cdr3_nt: TGTGCCAGCACCAAAGGGCTAGCGGGAGGCTCCTCCTACAATGAGCAGTTCTTC
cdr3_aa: CASTKGLAGGSSYNEQFF

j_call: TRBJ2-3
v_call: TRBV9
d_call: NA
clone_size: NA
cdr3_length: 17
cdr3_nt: TGTGCCAGCAGCGTATCGGCAGCTCTTACTCGCACAGATACGCAGTATTTT
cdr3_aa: CASSVSAALTRTDTQYF

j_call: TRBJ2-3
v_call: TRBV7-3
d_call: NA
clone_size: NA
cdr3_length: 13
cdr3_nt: TGTGCCAGCAGCCCGCAGACCTCGGATACGCAGTATTTT
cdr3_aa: CASSPQTSDTQYF

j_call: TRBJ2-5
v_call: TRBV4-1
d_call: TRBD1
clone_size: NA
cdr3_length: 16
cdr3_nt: TGCGCCAGCAGCCAAACCCGGGACAGGGGGCAAGAGACCCAGTACTTC
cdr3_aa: CASSQTRDRGQETQYF

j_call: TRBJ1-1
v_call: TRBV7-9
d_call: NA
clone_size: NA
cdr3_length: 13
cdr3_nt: TGTGCCAGCAGCTTGACGAGGGACACTGAAGCTTTCTTT
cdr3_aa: CASSLTRDTEAFF

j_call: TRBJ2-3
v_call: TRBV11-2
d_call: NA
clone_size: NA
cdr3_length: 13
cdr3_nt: TGTGCCAGCAGCTCTCCGTTAGTTGGTACGCAGTATTTT
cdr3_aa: CASSSPLVGTQYF

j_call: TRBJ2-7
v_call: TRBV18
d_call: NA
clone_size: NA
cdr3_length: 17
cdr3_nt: TGTGCCAGCTCACTATACGCGGCCGGGACAAAACCCTACGAGCAGTACTTC
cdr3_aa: CASSLYAAGTKPYEQYF